The rows below give T cell receptor beta chains drawn from one sample of a study of blood T cell repertoires in COVID-19. Generated by immunoSEQ multiplex PCR, the TCRdb table keeps only in-frame clones and is missing some. Seen here are around 200,000 clones, about nine tenths observed once, and the top ten hold 4.5% to 7.5%. The sample taken for sequencing was peripheral blood. These receptors were collected from an elderly man with acute or convalescent COVID-19. CDR3s include the opening cysteine and the closing phenylalanine or tryptophan. A D gene is named only where the DNA matches it firmly. Clone size is shown for a subset of rows, as once, few, many or a class of expanded clone.

>TRBJ1-2|TRBV6-5|once|TRBD1
CASSFHRGAVYGYTF
TGTGCCAGCAGTTTTCACAGGGGAGCTGTCTATGGCTACACCTTC
>TRBJ2-1|TRBV19|NA|NA
CASSSSQIYNEQFF
TGTGCCAGTAGTAGTTCGCAGATCTACAATGAGCAGTTCTTC
>TRBJ2-1|TRBV6-5|NA|NA
CASRLDRSSYNEQFF
TGTGCCAGCAGACTAGACCGAAGCTCCTACAATGAGCAGTTCTTC
>TRBJ2-2|TRBV6-5|once|TRBD2
CASRKPGTNSGELFF
TGTGCCAGCAGGAAACCGGGGACTAATTCCGGGGAGCTGTTTTTT
>TRBJ2-2|TRBV7-3|NA|TRBD2
CASSLTPTSGRQGELFF
TGTGCCAGCAGCTTAACCCCAACTAGCGGGAGGCAGGGGGAGCTGTTTTTT
>TRBJ2-3|TRBV30|NA|TRBD2
CAWSLTSSDTQYF
TGTGCCTGGAGTTTGACTAGCTCGGATACGCAGTATTTT
>TRBJ2-1|TRBV5-1|NA|TRBD2
CASSHTSENYNEQFF
TGCGCCAGCAGCCATACTAGCGAGAACTACAATGAGCAGTTCTTC
>TRBJ1-5|TRBV24-1|few|TRBD1
CATSDFTGDSNQPQHF
TGTGCCACCAGTGATTTCACAGGGGATAGCAATCAGCCCCAGCATTTT
>TRBJ2-1|TRBV14|NA|NA
CASSLQPGSYNEQFF
TGTGCCAGCAGCCTCCAACCGGGCTCCTACAATGAGCAGTTCTTC
>TRBJ2-3|TRBV28|NA|TRBD2
CASSDGSQTSGSLGGDTQYF
TGTGCCAGCAGTGACGGATCCCAGACTAGCGGGAGCCTGGGGGGAGATACGCAGTATTTT
>TRBJ2-7|TRBV29-1|NA|TRBD1
CSVTRQGSVSYEQYF
TGCAGCGTCACCCGACAGGGGTCGGTGTCCTACGAGCAGTACTTC
>TRBJ1-4|TRBV19|NA|TRBD1
CASSRQGAWGSNEKLFF
TGTGCCAGTAGCCGACAGGGGGCGTGGGGGTCTAATGAAAAACTGTTTTTT
>TRBJ2-1|TRBV28|NA|TRBD2
CASSLSSAGGTYNEQFF
TGTGCCAGCAGTTTATCCTCAGCGGGAGGAACTTACAATGAGCAGTTCTTC
>TRBJ1-4|TRBV5-6|NA|TRBD1
CASSLRTGATNEKLFF
TGTGCCAGCAGTCTACGGACAGGAGCAACTAATGAAAAACTGTTTTTT
>TRBJ2-3|TRBV13|NA|NA
CASSLPGPAGPDTQYF
TGTGCCAGCAGCTTACCAGGGCCCGCAGGGCCAGATACGCAGTATTTT
>TRBJ1-5|TRBV15|NA|TRBD1
CATSTTDRGVHQPQHF
TGTGCCACCAGCACCACGGACAGGGGGGTACATCAGCCCCAGCATTTT
>TRBJ2-3|TRBV7-9|NA|TRBD2
CASSTSSGSWDTQYF
TGTGCCAGCAGCACCTCTAGCGGGAGTTGGGATACGCAGTATTTT
>TRBJ2-3|TRBV19|once|TRBD2
CASSIGGLAGSTDTQYF
TGTGCCAGTAGTATAGGAGGACTAGCGGGAAGCACAGATACGCAGTATTTT
>TRBJ2-7|TRBV29-1|NA|NA
CSVANSGYEQYF
TGCAGCGTCGCGAACTCAGGCTACGAGCAGTACTTC
>TRBJ1-1|TRBV4-1|NA|NA
CASSQDFRAPFEAFF
TGCGCCAGCAGCCAAGATTTCAGGGCCCCCTTTGAAGCTTTCTTT
>TRBJ2-3|TRBV11-3|NA|TRBD1
CASSSGGSTDTQYF
TGTGCCAGCAGCTCAGGGGGCTCGACAGATACGCAGTATTTT
>TRBJ2-5|TRBV7-2|NA|NA
CASSFGGPETQYF
TGTGCCAGCAGCTTCGGAGGCCCGGAGACCCAGTACTTC
>TRBJ2-1|TRBV4-1|NA|TRBD2
CASSRETSGRGYNEQFF
TGCGCCAGCAGCCGAGAGACTAGCGGGAGGGGTTACAATGAGCAGTTCTTC
>TRBJ1-4|TRBV7-2|NA|NA
CASSLEEVGTTNEKLFF
TGTGCCAGCAGCTTAGAGGAGGTGGGGACAACTAATGAAAAACTGTTTTTT
>TRBJ2-1|TRBV4-1|once|TRBD1
CASSQVGTGVSEQFF
TGCGCCAGCAGCCAAGTCGGGACAGGGGTGAGCGAGCAGTTCTTC
>TRBJ2-1|TRBV27|once|NA
CASKIGNFNNEQFF
TGTGCCAGCAAGATCGGGAATTTCAACAATGAGCAGTTCTTC
>TRBJ2-1|TRBV2|NA|TRBD2
CASSIIAGVNEQFF
TGTGCCAGCAGTATTATAGCGGGAGTTAATGAGCAGTTCTTC
>TRBJ1-3|TRBV11-1|NA|NA
CASSLARGLSYSGNTIYF
TGTGCCAGCAGCTTAGCCCGGGGACTTTCCTACTCTGGAAACACCATATATTTT
>TRBJ2-1|TRBV20-1|NA|TRBD1
CSANRGNEQFF
TGCAGTGCGAACAGGGGTAATGAGCAGTTCTTC
>TRBJ2-4|TRBV7-2|NA|TRBD2
CASSPLVAGSPLAKNIQYF
TGTGCCAGCAGCCCGTTGGTAGCGGGTAGTCCCTTAGCCAAAAACATTCAGTACTTC
>TRBJ2-1|TRBV9|NA|TRBD2
CASSLMGGYNEQFF
TGTGCCAGCAGCTTAATGGGAGGGTACAATGAGCAGTTCTTC
>TRBJ2-3|TRBV6-1|NA|TRBD2
CASSGVEREGRDTQYF
TGTGCCAGCAGTGGGGTCGAGCGGGAGGGTCGAGATACGCAGTATTTT
>TRBJ2-2|TRBV7-3|NA|TRBD1
CASSYGQGNTGELFF
TGTGCCAGCAGCTACGGACAGGGTAACACCGGGGAGCTGTTTTTT
>TRBJ2-1|TRBV6-1|NA|TRBD2
CASSDWSGRAYNEQFF
TGTGCCAGCAGTGACTGGAGCGGGAGGGCTTACAATGAGCAGTTCTTC
>TRBJ1-1|TRBV28|NA|NA
CASSFSGINTEAFF
TGTGCCAGCAGTTTTTCAGGGATAAACACTGAAGCTTTCTTT
>TRBJ1-2|TRBV20-1|NA|NA
CSARTAHGYTF
TGCAGTGCTAGAACAGCCCATGGCTACACCTTC
>TRBJ2-5|TRBV19|NA|NA
CASSIGAGQSETQYF
TGTGCCAGTAGTATTGGCGCGGGGCAGAGCGAGACCCAGTACTTC
>TRBJ2-1|TRBV3-1/TRBV3-2|NA|NA
CASSQTTVQFF
TGTGCCAGCAGCCAAACGACAGTTCAGTTCTTC
>TRBJ2-1|TRBV6-6|NA|NA
CASSYGTYNEQFF
TGTGCCAGCAGTTACGGGACTTACAATGAGCAGTTCTTC
>TRBJ1-2|TRBV9|few|NA
CASSARVNYGYTF
TGTGCCAGCAGTGCCAGGGTGAACTATGGCTACACCTTC
>TRBJ2-3|TRBV29-1|NA|TRBD1
CSVAGTGLTDTQYF
TGCAGCGTTGCCGGGACAGGCCTGACAGATACGCAGTATTTT
>TRBJ2-3|TRBV4-3|NA|TRBD2
CASSQQTSGNTQYF
TGCGCCAGCAGCCAACAAACTAGCGGAAATACGCAGTATTTT